The T cell receptor beta chain described here comes from a study of T cells in Graves' hyperthyroidism and ophthalmopathy. V lost 3 bases and J lost 3, with 19 bases in between. The CDR3 is made up of 17 amino acids. Overall study findings and caveats: Most clonotypes that expanded in the thyroid above 0.001 also showed up in blood.

This clonotype was counted at least ten times. What it binds is unknown. Amplification yielded TCR beta CDR3 regions, with RNA transcripts as the source. The HTBI primer set was used in a first-round RT-PCR of the TCR CDR3. TCRdb independently ran MiXCR on the multiplex PCR reads; one entry per CDR3 protein. The repertoire consists of 350,000 or so distinct CDR3 sequences, with 15% to 20% occurring once and the leading ten covering around a third. Sequencing was done on a sample of blood. The TCR comes from a woman in her twenties or thirties with Graves' hyperthyroidism that later progressed to Graves' ophthalmopathy. The J gene is TRBJ2-3, the V gene TRBV12-3 or TRBV12-4; possibly TRBD1 or TRBD2 for D (6 bases each). The CDR3 region has the DNA TGTGCCAGCAGTTTTGGACAGTTCCTGGGGGGTACAGATACGCAGTATTTT. This encodes CASSFGQFLGGTDTQYF.